Below, one T cell receptor beta chain is given with its context. Its specificity is unknown. The data stem from a study of T cell clonotyping in hematopoietic cell transplantation. Study overall: Recipient samples before transplant were obtained post-cytoreduction. Points from the study as a whole: At the given depth, recipient repertoires were over 97% de novo clonotypes.

The sample's time point: recipient sample about 28 days before transplant, after cytoreduction. Trimming pared 2 bases from V and 2 bases from J, leaving 10 bases between. The CDR3 covers 14 residues. Germline V gives CDR1 SGHNT, CDR2 YYREEE (reference sequence). The data were produced by immunoSEQ multiplex PCR, yet TCRdb's version contains in-frame clones alone and is incomplete. The sample has fewer than 100,000 clones; roughly 95% are singletons. Sequences were derived from peripheral blood mononuclear cells, sampled before stem cell transplant. This TCR was recovered from a woman in her forties or fifties with acute myeloid leukemia. Some clones in this sample may be carry-over from other donors' samples. This sequence joins TRBV5-4 and TRBJ2-5; maybe TRBD2 (6 bases). The CDR3: CASSFRREQETQYF. The CDR3 nucleotides are TGTGCCAGCAGCTTTCGACGGGAGCAAGAGACCCAGTACTTC.